This T cell receptor (beta chain) was recorded in a study of blood T cell repertoires in COVID-19. Overall study: Material from acute and convalescent COVID-19 was sourced from the United States, Italy and Spain. T cells, B-cell-depleted T cells, or PBMCs provided the cDNA or gDNA that served as material.

Method: immunoSEQ multiplex PCR; TCRdb's copy keeps in-frame clones and lacks some. The sample has under 95,000 clones, more than 60% seen once. After removal of 6 bases from V and 4 bases from J, the junction contained 13 bases not matched to a gene. The CDR3 runs 15 residues. Germline CDR1 and CDR2: SQVTM and ANQGSEA. The sequence was collected from a man between 70 and 80 years old with acute or convalescent COVID-19. Sequencing input: peripheral blood. The chain links TRBV29-1 to TRBJ1-1; TRBD1 agrees at 8 bases. The CDR3 protein is CSVETPGQVVTEAFF. The CDR3 bases are TGCAGCGTAGAAACCCCGGGACAGGTGGTCACTGAAGCTTTCTTT.